One TCR beta chain is described in this entry. These data come from a study of T-cell memory formation after mild COVID-19. One entry per CDR3 protein results from TCRdb running MiXCR on the 5' RACE reads. Of more than 300,000 distinct CDR3 sequences detected, 20% to 25% appear once; the ten largest clones hold roughly a fifth. Germline-derived CDR1 and CDR2 are SGHNT and YYREEE (reference sequence). The CDR3 length is 17 residues. Trimming pared 1 base from V and 5 bases from J, leaving 19 bases between. Specimen: PBMCs or a T cell subset sorted from them (not recorded which). The J gene is TRBJ2-1, the V gene TRBV5-4, with D perhaps TRBD2 (7 bases). This TCR came from a man aged 18 to 30 who had mild COVID-19 (a few samples of this study predate the infection). Cell type and time point are not known. The CDR3 loop is CASSLRVGGPKHNEQFF. The CDR3 DNA is TGTGCCAGCAGCTTGCGCGTGGGGGGGCCGAAGCACAATGAGCAGTTCTTC.